These 21 T cell receptor beta chains were sequenced from one sample in a study of response to subunit inactivated influenza vaccine. A single record per CDR3 protein comes from TCRdb applying MiXCR to the RT-PCR reads. The table shows 610,000 or so distinct CDR3 sequences, with about 14% occurring only once. The sequencing here drew on PBMCs from blood, taken less than 13 days after vaccination. The source is a man aged 50 or older who received an inactivated influenza vaccine.

This clonotype was picked up a small number of times. The CDR3 DNA sequence: TGTGCCAGCAGCTCCCCCTACGGCGAGCAGTACTTC. Translating gives CASSSPYGEQYF. This chain links TRBV28 with TRBJ2-7, with D unresolved. The CDR3 is 12 amino acids. Germline V gene sequence: CDR1 MDHEN, CDR2 SYDVKM. Trimming shortened V by 6 bases and J by 6 bases, and 12 bases separated the two germline ends.

A few counts support this clonotype. This sequence joins TRBV5-1 and TRBJ2-1; possible D gene TRBD1, 6 bases. This CDR3 is built from 15 residues. Germline V gene data show CDR1 as SGHRS and CDR2 as YFSETQ. Between the trimmed V and J ends, which lost 4 bases and 5 bases, there was a span of 16 bases. The CDR3 is CASSPVVGANNEQFF. The CDR3, as DNA: TGCGCCAGCAGCCCCGTGGTGGGGGCTAACAATGAGCAGTTCTTC.

This clonotype occurred many times. V is TRBV12-3 or TRBV12-4 and J is TRBJ1-4, with a tentative D call TRBD1 (6 bases). The V and J ends lost 3 bases and 3 bases respectively, with 17 bases between them. This CDR3 spans 17 amino acids. This CDR3 is CASSFSWGRESNEKLFF. CDR3 nucleotide sequence: TGTGCCAGCAGTTTTTCGTGGGGGCGGGAGTCTAATGAAAAACTGTTTTTT.

In this sample, this clonotype turned up a few times. The chain combines TRBV3-1 with TRBJ2-7; D possibly matches TRBD1 or TRBD2 (5 bases each). Germline V CDR1 and CDR2: LGHDT, YNNKEL (reference sequence). V gave up 4 bases and J gave up 6 bases, with 16 bases separating them. The CDR3 sequence is 14 residues long. CDR3 bases: TGTGCCAGCAGCCCCCTCAGAGGGGAAAGCGAGCAGTACTTC. Residues: CASSPLRGESEQYF.

The J gene is TRBJ2-2, the V gene TRBV7-8; D remains ambiguous. The V gene lost 7 bases and the J gene lost 6 bases, with 18 bases spanning the gap. CDR3 length: 15 amino acids. In germline, CDR1 is SGHVS, CDR2 FQNEAQ. The CDR3 loop is CASNPLGNGAGELFF. The CDR3 DNA reads TGTGCCAGCAACCCTTTGGGAAATGGAGCCGGGGAGCTGTTTTTT. The variable domain in full, completed from reference TRBV7-8 and TRBJ2-2, reads GAGVSQSPRYKVAKRGQDVALRCDPISGHVSLFWYQQALGQGPEFLTYFQNEAQLDKSGLPSDRFFAERPEGSVSTLKIQRTQQEDSAVYLCASNPLGNGAGELFFGEGSRLTVL.

Only a few counts were recorded for this clonotype. J is TRBJ2-5 and V is TRBV6-1; no firm D call. CDR1 is MNHNS, CDR2 SASEGT, per germline. This CDR3 spans 14 amino acids. Trimming left V 0 bases short and J 6 bases short, with 11 bases between. The CDR3 here is CASSEAWKGQTQYF. The DNA for the CDR3 is TGTGCCAGCAGTGAAGCCTGGAAAGGGCAGACCCAGTACTTC.

This clonotype has ten or more counts. J is TRBJ1-5 and V is TRBV6-1; D remains unclear. Germline CDR1 is MNHNS and CDR2 is SASEGT. V lost 6 bases and J 9 bases, leaving 12 bases between the germline ends. This CDR3 is built from 12 residues. CDR3 residues: CASRAGVRPQHF. The CDR3, as DNA: TGTGCCAGCAGGGCCGGGGTTAGGCCCCAGCATTTT.

The gene calls are TRBV6-2 or TRBV6-3 and TRBJ2-7, with D possibly being TRBD1 (6 bases). Deletions cut 5 bases from V and 4 bases from J, with 18 bases between. There are 15 residues in the CDR3. Germline lookup yields CDR1 MNHEY and CDR2 SVGEGT. Written as DNA, the CDR3 is TGTGCCAGCAGTCGCGTGGACAGACCACCGTACGAGCAGTACTTC. It codes for CASSRVDRPPYEQYF.

This clonotype showed up just a few times. The genes are TRBV30 and TRBJ2-1; D could derive from TRBD1 or TRBD2 (5 bases each). The CDR3 spans 12 residues. The V end lost 0 bases, the J end lost 8 bases, and 8 bases lay between the germline ends. Germline values: CDR1 GTSNPN, CDR2 SVGIG (reference sequence). The CDR3 DNA sequence: TGTGCCTGGAGTGTACGAGGGGATGAGCAGTTCTTC. This gives the protein CAWSVRGDEQFF.

Ten or more counts support this clonotype. The V call is TRBV6-2 or TRBV6-3, the J call TRBJ2-1; TRBD1 is a possible D gene (5 bases). Germline V CDR1 and CDR2: MNHEY, SVGEGT. The CDR3 length is 18 residues. V was pared by 0 bases and J by 8 bases, with 23 bases between. CDR3 sequence reads: CASSYSSVGYSLRDEQFF. CDR3 DNA: TGTGCCAGCAGTTACTCTTCGGTCGGGTATAGTCTCAGGGATGAGCAGTTCTTC.

This clonotype has more than one count but fewer than ten. The chain is built from TRBV7-9 and TRBJ1-3; D ambiguous. Trimming shortened V by 1 base and J by 4 bases, and 11 bases separated the two germline ends. CDR1 SEHNR and CDR2 FQNEAQ come from the germline V gene (reference sequence). The length of the CDR3 is 15 residues. The CDR3 sequence: CASSLVGRLGNTIYF. In DNA form, the CDR3 reads TGTGCCAGCAGCTTAGTCGGCAGGCTCGGAAACACCATATATTTT.

This clonotype was counted many times. The gene calls are TRBV15 and TRBJ2-7, with TRBD2 matching 11 bases. The CDR3 covers 15 residues. Germline assignment: CDR1 LNHNV and CDR2 YYDKDF (reference sequence). V trimming: 3 bases; J trimming: 5 bases; junction bases outside the gene matches: 6. DNA of the CDR3: TGTGCCACCAGCAGGGCGACTAGCGGGACCCACGAGCAGTACTTC. Its protein product is CATSRATSGTHEQYF. The whole variable domain, remainder taken from reference TRBV15 and TRBJ2-7, is DAMVIQNPRYQVTQFGKPVTLSCSQTLNHNVMYWYQQKSSQAPKLLFHYYDKDFNNEADTPDNFQSRRPNTSFCFLDIRSPGLGDTAMYLCATSRATSGTHEQYFGPGTRLTVT.

There are a few counts of this clonotype. The chain links TRBV10-3 to TRBJ2-1; tentatively, D is TRBD2 (6 bases). The ends were cut back, 10 bases at V and 9 bases at J, with 16 bases in the middle. Germline values: CDR1 ENHRY, CDR2 SYGVKD. The CDR3 sequence is 12 residues long. CDR3: CATAGTGAEQFF. As DNA, the CDR3 is TGTGCCACCGCGGGAACTGGGGCTGAGCAGTTCTTC.

This clonotype was detected a few times. The rearrangement joins TRBV14 to TRBJ2-7; D is possibly TRBD1 (5 bases). The CDR3 length is 15 residues. Deletions cut 0 bases from V and 3 bases from J, with 12 bases between. Germline CDR1 SGHDN, CDR2 FVKESK. The CDR3 protein is CASSQDLSRVYEQYF. The DNA for the CDR3 is TGTGCCAGCAGCCAAGATCTCTCCAGGGTCTACGAGCAGTACTTC.

Here the CDR3 reads CASSGDSNFNQPQHF. CDR3 nucleotide sequence: TGTGCCAGCAGCGGGGACAGCAATTTCAATCAGCCCCAGCATTTT. V is TRBV7-2 and J is TRBJ1-5; TRBD1 matches at 7 bases. The germline CDR1 and CDR2 sequences are SGHTA and FQGNSA. The CDR3 is 15 residues long. Trimming cost V 5 bases and J 3 bases; bases outside gene matches: 7. Based on the CDR3 plus reference TRBV7-2 and TRBJ1-5, the full variable domain is GAGVSQSPSNKVTEKGKDVELRCDPISGHTALYWYRQSLGQGLEFLIYFQGNSAPDKSGLPSDRFSAERTGGSVSTLTIQRTQQEDSAVYLCASSGDSNFNQPQHFGDGTRLSIL.

This clonotype showed up many times. The rearrangement uses TRBV10-3 and TRBJ2-7; D uncertain. Looked up from germline, CDR1 is ENHRY and CDR2 is SYGVKD. The CDR3 loop spans 12 amino acids. V gave up 6 bases and J gave up 5 bases, with 11 bases separating them. CDR3: CAISQLGDEQYF. The CDR3 DNA reads as TGTGCCATCAGCCAGCTTGGAGACGAGCAGTACTTC.

This clonotype was seen more than once but under ten times. The rearrangement uses TRBV28 and TRBJ2-6; D remains ambiguous. V lost 4 bases to trimming and J lost 0 bases, with 13 bases between them. This CDR3 spans 17 amino acids. The germline V gene has CDR1 MDHEN and CDR2 SYDVKM. CDR3 sequence: CASSSLGRISGANVLTF. CDR3 sequence (DNA): TGTGCCAGCAGTTCCCTAGGGCGGATCTCTGGGGCCAACGTCCTGACTTTC.

This clonotype was seen repeatedly, ten times or more. The V call is TRBV20-1, the J call TRBJ2-3, with 10 bases matching TRBD1. CDR1 is DFQATT and CDR2 is SNEGSKA in the germline V gene (reference sequence). CDR3 length equals 16 residues. Losses at the gene ends were 3 bases for V and 1 base for J; bases not matched to a gene: 7. As DNA, the CDR3 is TGCAGTGCTAGCAAACTGGGACAGGGGCGCACAGATACGCAGTATTTT. Amino acids: CSASKLGQGRTDTQYF.

The chain uses TRBV3-1 and TRBJ2-1, with TRBD1 matching over 7 bases. Germline V gives CDR1 LGHDT, CDR2 YNNKEL (reference sequence). Trimming removed 6 bases from V and 8 bases from J; junction bases left unmatched: 19. The CDR3 runs to 17 residues. The CDR3 nucleotides are TGTGCCAGCAGTCACGCGCCGGGGACAGTCCTTGGGGATGAGCAGTTCTTC. It is translated as CASSHAPGTVLGDEQFF.

In its sample, this clonotype was seen many times. This chain uses TRBV12-3 or TRBV12-4 with TRBJ2-2; possible D gene TRBD1, 5 bases. Trimming took 5 bases from V and 6 from J, leaving 10 bases between them. The length of the CDR3 is 13 residues. The CDR3, as DNA: TGTGCCAGCAGTCTCAGACAGTCCGGGGAGCTGTTTTTT. Translation: CASSLRQSGELFF.

This clonotype was detected only a few times. The chain carries TRBV5-6 and TRBJ2-3; 11 bases are shared with TRBD2. The CDR3 extends over 16 amino acids. Germline lookup yields CDR1 SGHDT and CDR2 YYEEEE. V lost 0 bases and J lost 6; bases outside the gene matches: 6. The CDR3 nucleotides read TGTGCCAGCAGCTTGGAACTAGCGGGGGCCGGGGATACGCAGTATTTT. Protein sequence: CASSLELAGAGDTQYF.